Below, 22 T cell receptor beta chains from the same sample are listed, as sequenced in a study of blood T cell repertoires in COVID-19. Profiling relied on immunoSEQ multiplex PCR, and the TCRdb table lists in-frame clones only, not all of them. This sample yields 250,000 or so clones, of which around 84% are seen a single time; 4.2% belongs to the top ten. The sequenced sample was peripheral blood. These receptors all come from a man in his 60s with acute or convalescent COVID-19.

The V gene is TRBV7-2, the J gene TRBJ1-3, with 8 bases matching TRBD1. Germline CDR1 and CDR2: SGHTA and FQGNSA. The V and J ends lost 4 bases and 0 bases, in that order; junction bases with no gene match: 2. CDR3 length: 15 residues. The CDR3 sequence: CASSSGQASGNTIYF. In nucleotides, the CDR3 is TGTGCCAGCAGCTCGGGACAGGCCTCTGGAAACACCATATATTTT.

This sequence joins TRBV7-9 and TRBJ1-5, with 8 bases fitting TRBD1. The CDR3 has 16 amino acids. CDR1 is SEHNR and CDR2 is FQNEAQ in the germline V gene (reference sequence). Losses at the gene ends were 1 base for V and 8 bases for J; bases not matched to a gene: 10. CDR3 nucleotides: TGTGCCAGCAGCTTAGGGCAGGGGGCTAGGGGAGAGCCCCAGCATTTT. It specifies CASSLGQGARGEPQHF.

The gene calls are TRBV7-9 and TRBJ1-3; D is perhaps TRBD1 (5 bases). The CDR3 contains 15 residues. V was pared by 6 bases and J by 0 bases, with 12 bases between. The germline CDR1 and CDR2 sequences are SEHNR and FQNEAQ (reference sequence). The CDR3 DNA sequence: TGTGCCAGCAGGCCGACCGGGGGCTCTGGAAACACCATATATTTT. Its translation is CASRPTGGSGNTIYF.

This chain uses TRBV5-1 with TRBJ2-1; 7 nucleotides match TRBD2. The trim removed 1 base at V and 7 bases at J, leaving 5 bases unmatched. CDR1 is SGHRS and CDR2 is YFSETQ in the germline V gene. CDR3 length: 14 residues. CDR3 nucleotide sequence: TGCGCCAGCAGCTTGCTGGGCGGGAGTAATGAGCAGTTCTTC. This codes for CASSLLGGSNEQFF.

This clone was seen a few times. The chain is built from TRBV30 and TRBJ1-2; D unclear. The germline CDR1 and CDR2 sequences are GTSNPN and SVGIG (reference sequence). Deletions cut 0 bases from V and 0 bases from J, with 5 bases between. This CDR3 comprises 13 residues. CDR3 amino acids: CAWSVQANYGYTF. For the CDR3, the DNA is TGTGCCTGGAGTGTTCAGGCTAACTATGGCTACACCTTC.

V usage is TRBV18 and J usage is TRBJ2-6, with a possible D match to TRBD1 (5 bases). This CDR3 is built from 20 residues. V lost 3 bases and J lost 4, with 25 bases in between. Germline CDR1 KGHSH, CDR2 LQKENI. The CDR3 DNA reads TGTGCCAGCTCACCCTCCAACCCCACGGGCCTAGGGGCCGGGGCCAACGTCCTGACTTTC. It translates to CASSPSNPTGLGAGANVLTF.

The V call is TRBV19, the J call TRBJ1-1; D is ambiguous. Germline CDR1 reads LNHDA; CDR2 reads SQIVND (reference sequence). The V and J ends lost 5 bases and 5 bases respectively, with 9 bases between them. The CDR3 contains 12 residues. The CDR3 protein is CASSFTRTEAFF. Here the CDR3 DNA reads TGTGCCAGTAGTTTTACGAGGACTGAAGCTTTCTTT.

The chain combines TRBV6-2 or TRBV6-3 with TRBJ2-1, with unresolved D. The CDR3 length is 13 residues. CDR1 and CDR2 (germline): MNHEY, SVGEGT. The ends were cut back, 2 bases at V and 4 bases at J, with 6 bases in the middle. DNA of the CDR3: TGTGCCAGCAGTTACGCGGAGTACAATGAGCAGTTCTTC. Residues: CASSYAEYNEQFF.

This clone was counted a few times. CDR3 protein: CASSLDRFSEKLFF. The CDR3 DNA sequence: TGTGCCAGCAGCTTAGACAGGTTCAGCGAAAAACTGTTTTTT. This sequence joins TRBV7-2 and TRBJ1-4; TRBD1 might be the D (5 bases). The germline V gene encodes CDR1 SGHTA and CDR2 FQGNSA. V lost 1 base, J lost 8 bases, and 11 bases lay in between. This CDR3 has 14 amino acids.

The chain joins TRBV9 to TRBJ2-2, with TRBD2 matching over 10 bases. This CDR3 spans 17 amino acids. With V trimmed by 0 bases and J by 6 bases, 8 bases remained unmatched. Germline CDR1 reads SGDLS; CDR2 reads YYNGEE. The CDR3: CASSVGFGLADSGELFF. The CDR3, as DNA: TGTGCCAGCAGCGTAGGTTTTGGACTAGCGGATTCCGGGGAGCTGTTTTTT.

This clone has just one count. The rearrangement joins TRBV5-1 to TRBJ2-6; D might be TRBD1 (7 bases). Germline assignment: CDR1 SGHRS and CDR2 YFSETQ. The CDR3 covers 16 residues. The V and J ends lost 3 bases and 0 bases respectively, with 10 bases between them. The CDR3 region is CASSSQGGSGANVLTF. The CDR3 region has the DNA TGCGCCAGCAGCTCGCAGGGGGGCTCTGGGGCCAACGTCCTGACTTTC.

The V and J genes are TRBV5-6 and TRBJ2-7; a weak D match, TRBD2 (6 bases). V dropped 3 bases and J dropped 6 bases, with 16 bases sitting between them. The CDR3 is made up of 14 amino acids. Looked up from germline, CDR1 is SGHDT and CDR2 is YYEEEE. The CDR3 bases are TGTGCCAGCAGCTATAAATTTAGCGGTCTCGAGCAGTACTTC. Its translation: CASSYKFSGLEQYF.

J is TRBJ2-2 and V is TRBV5-1; possibly TRBD2 for D (5 bases). V lost 3 bases to trimming and J lost 7 bases, with 16 bases between them. The CDR3 runs 15 residues. The germline V gene has CDR1 SGHRS and CDR2 YFSETQ. The CDR3 protein is CASSSNTDRGGELFF. The CDR3 DNA follows: TGCGCCAGCAGCTCAAACACCGATCGGGGCGGGGAGCTGTTTTTT.

The V gene is TRBV11-2, the J gene TRBJ2-7, with D hard to call. The germline gives CDR1 SGHAT, CDR2 FQNNGV. The CDR3 loop spans 16 amino acids. V shed 0 bases and J shed 2 bases, with 14 bases lying between them. The DNA of the CDR3 is TGTGCCAGCAGCTTAGATCCCCTTCGCGTGCCCTACGAGCAGTACTTC. Translation gives CASSLDPLRVPYEQYF. Together with reference TRBV11-2 and TRBJ2-7, the CDR3 gives the full variable domain: EAGVAQSPRYKIIEKRQSVAFWCNPISGHATLYWYQQILGQGPKLLIQFQNNGVVDDSQLPKDRFSAERLKGVDSTLKIQPAKLEDSAVYLCASSLDPLRVPYEQYFGPGTRLTVT.

V and J are TRBV6-1 and TRBJ2-1; 10 bases align to TRBD2. The V gene's germline CDR1 is MNHNS and CDR2 SASEGT. The V gene end was trimmed by 2 bases and the J gene end by 10 bases; junction bases not matched to a gene: 11. There are 16 residues in the CDR3. DNA of the CDR3: TGTGCCAGCAGTGAACCTAGCGGGGGTGCCCTCGGGGAGCAGTTCTTC. It encodes CASSEPSGGALGEQFF.

This chain uses TRBV6-5 with TRBJ1-6; 10 positions agree with TRBD1. The length of the CDR3 is 16 residues. CDR1 and CDR2 (germline): MNHEY, SVGAGI. Germline trimming cut 4 bases from V and 10 bases from J; bases unmatched to any gene: 10. In DNA form, the CDR3 reads TGTGCCAGCAGTTTCAGATCCGGGACAGGGGTCTCACCCCTCCACTTT. It codes for CASSFRSGTGVSPLHF.

J is TRBJ2-7 and V is TRBV6-5; D is ambiguous. Per the germline V gene, CDR1 is MNHEY and CDR2 is SVGAGI. The CDR3 contains 14 residues. Trimming removed 7 bases from V and 0 bases from J, with 13 bases in between. CDR3 sequence: CASKGSRLSYEQYF. The CDR3 DNA sequence: TGTGCCAGCAAAGGATCCAGGCTCTCCTACGAGCAGTACTTC.

This rearrangement joins TRBV12-5 to TRBJ2-7; possible D gene TRBD2, 6 bases. Germline loops: CDR1 LGHNT, CDR2 FRNRAP. The V end lost 6 bases, the J end lost 3 bases, and 12 bases lay between the germline ends. The CDR3 sequence is 13 residues long. In DNA, the CDR3 is TGTGCTAGTGGCTCCGGGACTGGCTACGAGCAGTACTTC. This sequence encodes CASGSGTGYEQYF.

The rearrangement links TRBV5-6 to TRBJ1-1, with D possibly being TRBD1 (6 bases). The V gene's germline CDR1 is SGHDT and CDR2 YYEEEE. The CDR3 is 13 amino acids. The V end lost 5 bases, the J end lost 4 bases, and 12 bases lay between the germline ends. CDR3 bases: TGTGCCAGCAGTCCAGGGGCGGTCACTGAAGCTTTCTTT. It yields the protein CASSPGAVTEAFF.

The count of this clone is one. The chain recombines TRBV5-1 with TRBJ2-7; TRBD1 agrees at 7 bases. With 3 bases clipped from V and 3 bases from J, the junction kept 12 bases outside the gene matches. This CDR3 is 16 amino acids long. The germline V gene has CDR1 SGHRS and CDR2 YFSETQ. The CDR3 sequence is CASSSSSDRFLYEQYF. The DNA of the CDR3 is TGCGCCAGCAGCTCCTCTTCGGACAGGTTTCTCTACGAGCAGTACTTC.

This chain links TRBV5-6 with TRBJ2-1, with D possibly being TRBD2 (5 bases). V was trimmed by 1 base and J by 6 bases, leaving 11 bases between them. The CDR3 is 14 amino acids. Germline CDR1 is SGHDT and CDR2 is YYEEEE. In DNA form, the CDR3 reads TGTGCCAGCAGCTTGCGGGGTCGCGGCAATGAGCAGTTCTTC. Translating gives CASSLRGRGNEQFF.

V gene TRBV19 combines with J gene TRBJ2-5, with no clear D. The V gene's germline CDR1 is LNHDA and CDR2 SQIVND (reference sequence). Trimming removed 6 bases at V and 0 bases at J, with 8 bases between. The CDR3 is made up of 13 amino acids. As DNA, the CDR3 is TGTGCCAGTAGGCTGAACAACCAAGAGACCCAGTACTTC. It translates to CASRLNNQETQYF.